The 18 T cell receptor beta chains below were found in one sample sequenced in a study of T cells in Graves' hyperthyroidism and ophthalmopathy. RNA transcripts were the template for amplifying TCR beta CDR3 regions. Using the HTBI primer set, a first-round RT-PCR was run on the TCR CDR3. TCRdb recomputed calls from the multiplex PCR reads with MiXCR, one row per CDR3 protein. The repertoire includes approximately 380,000 distinct CDR3 sequences, over 13% of them detected once, and 28% sits in the top ten. The sample consisted of blood. Source of these receptors: a man aged 50 to 60 with Graves' ophthalmopathy.

The rearrangement joins TRBV27 to TRBJ1-5; D remains ambiguous. From germline, CDR1 is MNHEY and CDR2 SMNVEV (reference sequence). The germline V and J ends were trimmed by 6 bases and 9 bases, with 15 bases remaining between them. The CDR3 totals 13 residues. CDR3 region: CASSSRSLGPQHF. In DNA, the CDR3 is TGTGCCAGCAGCTCCAGATCTCTTGGGCCCCAGCATTTT.

The chain employs TRBV29-1 and TRBJ1-1; tentatively, D is TRBD1 (5 bases). CDR3 length equals 12 residues. Per the germline V gene, CDR1 is SQVTM and CDR2 is ANQGSEA. V lost 8 bases and J 5 bases, leaving 15 bases between the germline ends. The CDR3 spells CSSRDGGTEAFF. The CDR3 DNA reads as TGCAGCTCCCGGGACGGCGGGACTGAAGCTTTCTTT.

For this clonotype: This could be a read error, since a much larger clone is one nucleotide away. The chain joins TRBV14 to TRBJ2-7; D uncertain. This CDR3 is 13 amino acids long. In germline, CDR1 is SGHDN, CDR2 FVKESK. CDR3 amino acids: CAGSQVGGIEQYF. DNA for the CDR3: TGTGCCGGCAGCCAAGTTGGTGGGATCGAGCAGTACTTC.

The rearrangement uses TRBV9 and TRBJ2-3; D might be TRBD1 (5 bases). V was clipped by 0 bases and J by 4 bases, with 15 bases between them. Germline CDR1 and CDR2: SGDLS and YYNGEE. The CDR3 extends over 16 amino acids. CDR3 nucleotides: TGTGCCAGCAGCGTAGGTGGGGCCAACGCACCAGATACGCAGTATTTT. It translates to CASSVGGANAPDTQYF.

This clonotype was observed a handful of times. V usage is TRBV15 and J usage is TRBJ2-1; D is uncertain. There are 13 residues in the CDR3. Germline V CDR1 and CDR2: LNHNV, YYDKDF (reference sequence). The V gene lost 1 base and the J gene lost 8 bases, with 9 bases spanning the gap. The DNA for the CDR3 is TGTGCCACCAGCAGAGGAGGTGGAGATGAGCAGTTCTTC. This codes for CATSRGGGDEQFF.

Only a few counts were recorded for this clonotype. This sequence joins TRBV7-9 and TRBJ1-4; 9 bases align to TRBD1. The V and J ends lost 6 bases and 8 bases, in that order; junction bases with no gene match: 4. Germline CDR1 and CDR2: SEHNR and FQNEAQ (reference sequence). The CDR3 extends over 13 amino acids. CDR3 sequence reads: CASRATGGEKLFF. The CDR3 bases are TGTGCCAGCAGAGCAACAGGGGGCGAAAAACTGTTTTTT. The complete variable domain, with remaining parts taken from reference TRBV7-9 and TRBJ1-4, reads DTGVSQNPRHKITKRGQNVTFRCDPISEHNRLYWYRQTLGQGPEFLTYFQNEAQLEKSRLLSDRFSAERPKGSFSTLEIQRTEQGDSAMYLCASRATGGEKLFFGSGTQLSVL.

The V and J genes are TRBV9 and TRBJ2-1, with 8 bases identical to TRBD1. Germline lookup yields CDR1 SGDLS and CDR2 YYNGEE. This CDR3 is built from 14 residues. J was trimmed by 8 bases and V by 1 base; bases with no gene match: 5. The CDR3 sequence: CASSVRTGSHEQFF. CDR3 nucleotide sequence: TGTGCCAGCAGCGTAAGGACAGGGTCCCATGAGCAGTTCTTC.

This clonotype was counted a few times. A much larger clone differs from this one at a single base, so this may be a read error. This CDR3 is missing its conserved last phenylalanine or tryptophan, likely due to a read error. CDR3 residues: CASSQVSGIGTGELFS. The CDR3 bases are TGTGCCAGCAGCCAAGTTTCCGGAATTGGTACCGGGGAGCTGTTTTCT. The rearrangement links TRBV3-1 to TRBJ2-2; D not certain. This CDR3 has 16 residues. Between the trimmed V and J ends, which lost 1 base and 5 bases, there was a span of 14 bases. Germline V gene sequence: CDR1 LGHDT, CDR2 YNNKEL (reference sequence).

Only a few counts were recorded for this clonotype. The chain employs TRBV24-1 and TRBJ2-2, with no clear D. Trimming removed 4 bases at V and 2 bases at J, with 16 bases between. CDR1 is KGHDR, CDR2 SFDVKD, per germline. This CDR3 comprises 17 residues. This chain's CDR3 is CATSEPGGGLNTGELFF. The CDR3 DNA is TGTGCCACCAGTGAACCCGGCGGCGGCCTTAACACCGGGGAGCTGTTTTTT.

The V and J genes are TRBV28 and TRBJ2-3, with D unresolved. V lost 7 bases to trimming and J lost 1 base, with 9 bases between them. Germline loops: CDR1 MDHEN, CDR2 SYDVKM. The CDR3 consists of 13 residues. CDR3 residues: CASMWEGTDTQYF. CDR3 coding DNA: TGTGCCAGCATGTGGGAAGGCACAGATACGCAGTATTTT.

This chain joins TRBV29-1 and TRBJ2-2; 8 bases are shared with TRBD1. V trimming: 8 bases; J trimming: 2 bases; junction bases outside the gene matches: 7. Germline V gives CDR1 SQVTM, CDR2 ANQGSEA. The CDR3 totals 14 residues. The CDR3 loop is CSFRGPTNTGELFF. In DNA form, the CDR3 reads TGCAGCTTCAGGGGGCCCACCAACACCGGGGAGCTGTTTTTT.

This clonotype was seen repeatedly, ten times or more. The genes are TRBV6-1 and TRBJ2-2; possibly TRBD2 for D (5 bases). This CDR3 is built from 13 residues. V was pared by 6 bases and J by 5 bases, with 10 bases between. The germline V gene encodes CDR1 MNHNS and CDR2 SASEGT. This CDR3 is CASSGEGTGELFF. CDR3 DNA sequence: TGTGCCAGCAGCGGGGAAGGGACCGGGGAGCTGTTTTTT.

This clonotype was counted at least ten times. The V gene is TRBV5-8, the J gene TRBJ2-3; 7 nucleotides line up with TRBD2. With V trimmed by 0 bases and J by 2 bases, 9 bases remained unmatched. Germline CDR1 SGHTS, CDR2 YDEGEE. The CDR3 extends over 17 amino acids. DNA for the CDR3: TGTGCCAGCAGCTTGGGTCTTCTGGGGACTACCACAGATACGCAGTATTTT. Translating gives CASSLGLLGTTTDTQYF. Based on the CDR3 plus reference TRBV5-8 and TRBJ2-3, the full variable domain is EAGVTQSPTHLIKTRGQQATLRCSPISGHTSVYWYQQALGLGLQFLLWYDEGEERNRGNFPPRFSGRQFPNYSSELNVNALELEDSALYLCASSLGLLGTTTDTQYFGPGTRLTVL.

This clonotype has at least ten counts. V and J are TRBV5-1 and TRBJ1-1; 7 positions match TRBD1. Germline CDR1 reads SGHRS; CDR2 reads YFSETQ. The CDR3 is 15 amino acids. The V segment lost 4 bases and the J segment 1 base; nucleotides outside the gene matches: 7. CDR3 DNA sequence: TGCGCCAGCAGCGCCTGGGACAGCCGGAACACTGAAGCTTTCTTT. Protein product: CASSAWDSRNTEAFF.

This clonotype showed up many times. The chain has TRBV20-1 and TRBJ2-1; 9 bases match TRBD1. V shed 5 bases and J 4 bases; nucleotides not matched to a gene: 12. Per the germline V gene, CDR1 is DFQATT and CDR2 is SNEGSKA (reference sequence). This CDR3 is built from 16 residues. The chain's CDR3 is CSARTQGALGYNEQFF. The DNA of the CDR3 is TGCAGTGCTCGTACACAGGGGGCCCTGGGATACAATGAGCAGTTCTTC.

This clonotype was observed many times. The J gene is TRBJ2-3, the V gene TRBV12-5; D might be TRBD2 (6 bases). The CDR3 is 15 amino acids. The ends were cut back, 2 bases at V and 0 bases at J, with 9 bases in the middle. Germline values: CDR1 LGHNT, CDR2 FRNRAP. The CDR3 sequence is CASGLLRGSTDTQYF. The CDR3 nucleotides are TGTGCTAGTGGTTTGCTTCGGGGGAGCACAGATACGCAGTATTTT.

The V call is TRBV10-3, the J call TRBJ2-7, with D possibly TRBD1 on 5 matching bases. V lost 0 bases and J 4 bases, leaving 13 bases between the germline ends. Germline V gene data show CDR1 as ENHRY and CDR2 as SYGVKD. This CDR3 contains 15 residues. In nucleotides, the CDR3 is TGTGCCATCAGTGAGTCGGGGCTCACAGCATACGAGCAGTACTTC. Its translation is CAISESGLTAYEQYF.

The chain joins TRBV4-1 to TRBJ2-2, with 9 positions matching TRBD2. V was clipped by 0 bases and J by 7 bases; unmatched bases: 6. This CDR3 is 16 amino acids long. CDR1 and CDR2 from the germline V gene are MGHRA and YSYEKL. The CDR3 here is CASSQENSGSGGELFF. The CDR3, as DNA: TGCGCCAGCAGCCAAGAAAATAGCGGGAGTGGCGGGGAGCTGTTTTTT.